Sequencing of this T cell receptor (beta chain) was carried out in a study of cytomegalovirus exposure and HLA in healthy donors. Study at large: T cells numbering about 179 million yielded some 100 million unique TCR beta sequences in an earlier analysis.

Study-level points and caveats: A missense DCLRE1C variant was associated with V- and J-gene trimming of TCR beta chains in a later analysis, and an independent cohort replicated the association.

The CDR3 consists of 16 residues. The V segment lost 6 bases and the J segment 2 bases; nucleotides outside the gene matches: 10. Germline V gene data show CDR1 as LGHNA and CDR2 as YSLEER. It was with 60 Vbeta and 13 Jbeta primers that the PCR ran. Generated by immunoSEQ multiplex PCR, the TCRdb table keeps only in-frame clones and is missing some. This sample yields 80,000 or so clones, of which approximately 65% are seen a single time; roughly 4% belongs to the top ten. To note about this clone: Its antigen remains unknown.

The sample comprised PBMCs. This clonotype was obtained from a male donor in good health and CMV-seropositive. The V call is TRBV4-3, the J call TRBJ1-5, with 7 nucleotides matching TRBD1. CDR3 amino acids: CASRDRYNVGNQPQHF. The CDR3 DNA follows: TGCGCCAGCAGGGACAGGTATAATGTCGGCAATCAGCCCCAGCATTTT.